Below are 13 T cell receptor beta chains sequenced from a single sample in a study of T cells in Graves' hyperthyroidism and ophthalmopathy. TCR beta CDR3 region amplification was performed from RNA transcripts. Initially, a first-round RT-PCR of the TCR CDR3 employed the HTBI primer set. Each CDR3 protein is one row after TCRdb ran MiXCR on the multiplex PCR reads. The sample has almost 600,000 distinct CDR3 sequences, roughly 50% seen once. The sequenced sample was peripheral blood or thyroid tissue (not recorded which). Receptor source: a woman between 18 and 30 years old with Graves' hyperthyroidism.

This clonotype was seen ten or more times. The chain couples TRBV18 to TRBJ1-4; tentative D call: TRBD1 (5 bases). Germline CDR1 is KGHSH and CDR2 is LQKENI. V lost 3 bases and J lost 8, with 16 bases in between. The CDR3 loop spans 15 amino acids. The DNA of the CDR3 is TGTGCCAGCTCACCTCCCCTGGTGGGACGAGAAAAACTGTTTTTT. Its protein product is CASSPPLVGREKLFF.

As regards this clonotype: One end of the junction fails to match germline, which may point to a read error. The J gene is TRBJ2-2, the V gene TRBV7-6, with a tentative D call TRBD2 (6 bases). Germline CDR1 SGHVS, CDR2 FNYEAQ. CDR3 size: 16 residues. The CDR3 reads CAGSQTGQGGTGELFF. Written as DNA, the CDR3 is TGTGCCGGCAGTCAAACGGGGCAGGGAGGCACCGGGGAGCTGTTTTTT.

Remarks on this clonotype: Given a much more abundant clone one base away, this may be a read error. The CDR3 loop is CASSFYQRHIYEQYF. The CDR3 bases are TGTGCCAGCAGTTTCTACCAGCGGCATATCTACGAGCAGTACTTC. The gene calls are TRBV12-3 or TRBV12-4 and TRBJ2-7, with a weak D call TRBD2 (5 bases). The CDR3 extends over 15 amino acids. Trimming shortened V by 3 bases and J by 3 bases, and 15 bases separated the two germline ends.

The chain employs TRBV29-1 and TRBJ2-7; D may be TRBD1 (7 bases). Germline values: CDR1 SQVTM, CDR2 ANQGSEA. CDR3 size: 14 residues. Here the CDR3 reads CSYLGGDSNYEQYF. CDR3 nucleotides: TGCAGTTACTTAGGAGGGGACAGTAACTACGAGCAGTACTTC.

This clonotype was seen ten or more times. Relative to the germline gene, one junction end is altered; a read error may explain this. V usage is TRBV27 and J usage is TRBJ2-6; D might be TRBD1 (5 bases). CDR3 length: 15 amino acids. Per the germline V gene, CDR1 is MNHEY and CDR2 is SMNVEV (reference sequence). CDR3 amino acids: CASSLSGSGANVLTF. The CDR3 DNA reads TGCGCCAGCAGCCTCTCAGGGTCTGGGGCCAACGTCCTGACTTTC.

The sample holds many counts of this clonotype. The chain carries TRBV24-1 and TRBJ2-5; D may match TRBD1 or TRBD2 (7 bases each). Trimming shortened V by 8 bases and J by 4 bases, and 19 bases separated the two germline ends. The CDR3 is 15 residues long. Germline V CDR1 and CDR2: KGHDR, SFDVKD. For the CDR3, the DNA is TGTGCCACCACTTCCTCAGGGGGGGGTGTAGAGACCCAGTACTTC. It yields the protein CATTSSGGGVETQYF.

To note about this clonotype: Just one base apart from a much larger clone, this may be a read error. The chain has TRBV5-4 and TRBJ2-7; 7 bases align to TRBD2. This CDR3 is 15 amino acids long. Per the germline V gene, CDR1 is SGHNT and CDR2 is YYREEE (reference sequence). The CDR3 region is CASSPGLGDVYGQYF. CDR3 DNA sequence: TGTGCCAGCAGCCCTGGACTAGGCGACGTCTACGGGCAGTACTTC. The full variable domain, in which reference TRBV5-4 and TRBJ2-7 provide the parts outside the CDR3, is ETGVTQSPTHLIKTRGQQVTLRCSSQSGHNTVSWYQQALGQGPQFIFQYYREEENGRGNFPPRFSGLQFPNYSSELNVNALELDDSALYLCASSPGLGDVYGQYFGPGTRLTVT.

This clonotype appeared many times. The chain combines TRBV14 with TRBJ1-2; possible D gene TRBD1, 5 bases. Germline lookup yields CDR1 SGHDN and CDR2 FVKESK. CDR3 length: 15 residues. The ends were cut back, 4 bases at V and 7 bases at J, with 19 bases in the middle. The CDR3 loop is CASSPRSQAFSGYTF. The CDR3 nucleotides read TGTGCCAGCAGCCCCAGGTCACAGGCATTCTCTGGCTACACCTTC. The full variable domain, in which reference TRBV14 and TRBJ1-2 provide the parts outside the CDR3, is EAGVTQFPSHSVIEKGQTVTLRCDPISGHDNLYWYRRVMGKEIKFLLHFVKESKQDESGMPNNRFLAERTGGTYSTLKVQPAELEDSGVYFCASSPRSQAFSGYTFGSGTRLTVV.

The chain recombines TRBV12-3 or TRBV12-4 with TRBJ1-3; D not resolved. The V end lost 6 bases, the J end lost 4 bases, and 10 bases lay between the germline ends. The CDR3 consists of 13 residues. The CDR3 nucleotides read TGTGCCAGCAGGCACAGAGGGGGAAACACCATATATTTT. It encodes CASRHRGGNTIYF.

This clonotype was counted at least ten times. One junction end does not reproduce the germline sequence, and a read error may be involved. This chain connects TRBV24-1 to TRBJ2-7, with TRBD1 matching over 11 bases. This CDR3 has 15 residues. Germline loops: CDR1 KGHDR, CDR2 SFDVKD. Here the CDR3 reads CAASDSGTGGGEQYF. DNA of the CDR3: TGTGCCGCCAGTGATTCCGGGACAGGGGGAGGCGAGCAGTACTTC.

V is TRBV2 and J is TRBJ2-5, with D hard to call. Trimming removed 6 bases from V and 10 bases from J, with 24 bases in between. This CDR3 has 15 amino acids. Per the germline V gene, CDR1 is SNHLY and CDR2 is FYNNEI. The DNA of the CDR3 is TGTGCCAGCAGCATCGGGCCAGTGGGTCAAGGGATCCAGTACTTC. Translation: CASSIGPVGQGIQYF.

The chain employs TRBV5-1 and TRBJ2-7; 10 bases align to TRBD2. J lost 6 bases, V lost 2 bases, and 8 bases had no gene match. From germline, CDR1 is SGHRS and CDR2 YFSETQ. The CDR3 totals 15 residues. CDR3 sequence reads: CASSLRGTSVTEQYF. CDR3 DNA: TGCGCCAGCAGCTTAAGGGGGACTAGCGTTACCGAGCAGTACTTC.

With regard to this clonotype: Mismatch with germline at one junction end may stem from a read error. This chain joins TRBV2 and TRBJ1-1; no definite D call. Germline CDR1 and CDR2: SNHLY and FYNNEI. CDR3 length: 14 residues. CDR3 in amino acids: CASRGPLMNTEASF. For the CDR3, the DNA is TGTGCCAGCAGAGGACCCTTAATGAACACTGAAGCTTCCTTT.